The clone carrying this T cell receptor (beta chain) turned up a few times. Its matching antigen is unknown. The source of the sample is a study of response to subunit inactivated influenza vaccine. Study-level results: Each seasonal influenza vaccination recruits few new T cells, the authors suggested.

Trimming shortened V by 3 bases and J by 5 bases, and 14 bases separated the two germline ends. The length of the CDR3 is 14 residues. CDR1 is DFQATT, CDR2 SNEGSKA, per germline (reference sequence). TCRdb re-called the RT-PCR reads with MiXCR, one entry per CDR3 protein. The sample holds 500,000 to 550,000 distinct CDR3 sequences, 6% to 9% seen once. The J gene is TRBJ2-1, the V gene TRBV20-1; maybe TRBD2 (6 bases). Sequenced here: PBMCs from blood, sampled around 25 months after vaccination. This clonotype was obtained from a man aged 50 to 75 who received an inactivated influenza vaccine. The CDR3 region is CSARGGGTHNEQFF. CDR3 in DNA: TGCAGTGCTAGGGGAGGTGGGACTCACAATGAGCAGTTCTTC.